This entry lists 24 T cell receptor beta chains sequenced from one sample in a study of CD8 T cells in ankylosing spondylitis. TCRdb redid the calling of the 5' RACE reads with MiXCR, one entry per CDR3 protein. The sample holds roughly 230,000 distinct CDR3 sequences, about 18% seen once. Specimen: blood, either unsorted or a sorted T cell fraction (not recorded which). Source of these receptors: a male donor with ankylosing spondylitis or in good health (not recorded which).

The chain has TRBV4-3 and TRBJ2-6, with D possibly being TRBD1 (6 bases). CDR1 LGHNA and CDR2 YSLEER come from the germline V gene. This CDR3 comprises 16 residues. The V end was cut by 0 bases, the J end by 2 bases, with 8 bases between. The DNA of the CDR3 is TGCGCCAGCAGCCAAGATCCAGGGGCTGGGGCCAACGTCCTGACTTTC. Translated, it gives CASSQDPGAGANVLTF.

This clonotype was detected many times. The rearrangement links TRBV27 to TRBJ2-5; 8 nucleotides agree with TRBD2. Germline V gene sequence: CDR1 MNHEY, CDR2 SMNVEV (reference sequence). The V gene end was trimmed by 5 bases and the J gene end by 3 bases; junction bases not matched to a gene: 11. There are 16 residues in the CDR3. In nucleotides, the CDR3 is TGTGCCAGCAGTCAAGCGGACCCGGGACTAGAAGAGACCCAGTACTTC. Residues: CASSQADPGLEETQYF.

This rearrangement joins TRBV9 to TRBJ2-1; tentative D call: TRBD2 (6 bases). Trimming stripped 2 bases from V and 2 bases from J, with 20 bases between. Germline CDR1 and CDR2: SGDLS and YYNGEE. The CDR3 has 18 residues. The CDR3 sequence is CASSVGDFGEAPYNEQFF. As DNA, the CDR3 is TGTGCCAGCAGCGTGGGAGATTTTGGGGAGGCCCCCTACAATGAGCAGTTCTTC.

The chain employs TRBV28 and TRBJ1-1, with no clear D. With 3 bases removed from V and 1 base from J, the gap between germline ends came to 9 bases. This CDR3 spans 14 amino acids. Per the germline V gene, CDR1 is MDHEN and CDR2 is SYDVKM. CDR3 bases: TGTGCCAGCAGTTTGTTCCGGCCGAACACTGAAGCTTTCTTT. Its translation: CASSLFRPNTEAFF.

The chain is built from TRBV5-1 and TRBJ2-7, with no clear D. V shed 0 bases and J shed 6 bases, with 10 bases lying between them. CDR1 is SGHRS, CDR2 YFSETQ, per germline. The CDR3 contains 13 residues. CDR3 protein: CASSLAYSPEQYF. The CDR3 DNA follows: TGCGCCAGCAGCTTGGCCTATAGCCCCGAGCAGTACTTC. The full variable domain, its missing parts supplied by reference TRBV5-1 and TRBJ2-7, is KAGVTQTPRYLIKTRGQQVTLSCSPISGHRSVSWYQQTPGQGLQFLFEYFSETQRNKGNFPGRFSGRQFSNSRSEMNVSTLELGDSALYLCASSLAYSPEQYFGPGTRLTVT.

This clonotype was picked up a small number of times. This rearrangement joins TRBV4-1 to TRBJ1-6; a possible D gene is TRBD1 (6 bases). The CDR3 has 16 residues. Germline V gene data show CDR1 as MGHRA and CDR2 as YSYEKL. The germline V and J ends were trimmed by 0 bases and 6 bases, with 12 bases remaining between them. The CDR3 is CASSQDRDISNSPLHF. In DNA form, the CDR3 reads TGCGCCAGCAGCCAAGATAGGGACATATCTAATTCACCCCTCCACTTT.

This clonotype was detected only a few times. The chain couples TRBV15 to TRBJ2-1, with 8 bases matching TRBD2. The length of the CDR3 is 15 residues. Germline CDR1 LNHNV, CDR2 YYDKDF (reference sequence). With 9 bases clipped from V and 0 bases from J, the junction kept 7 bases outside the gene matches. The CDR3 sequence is CATASGGDSYNEQFF. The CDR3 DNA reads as TGTGCCACGGCGTCCGGGGGGGACTCCTACAATGAGCAGTTCTTC.

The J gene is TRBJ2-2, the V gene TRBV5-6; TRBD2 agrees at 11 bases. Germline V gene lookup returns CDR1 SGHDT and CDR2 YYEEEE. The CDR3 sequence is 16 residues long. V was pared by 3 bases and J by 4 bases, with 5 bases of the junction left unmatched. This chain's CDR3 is CASSWETSGSTGELFF. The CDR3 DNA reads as TGTGCCAGCAGCTGGGAAACTAGCGGGAGCACCGGGGAGCTGTTTTTT.

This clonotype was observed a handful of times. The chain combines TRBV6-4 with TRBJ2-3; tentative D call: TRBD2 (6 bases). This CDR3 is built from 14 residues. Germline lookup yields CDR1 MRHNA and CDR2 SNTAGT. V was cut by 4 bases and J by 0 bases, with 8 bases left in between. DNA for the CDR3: TGTGCCAGCAGTGCGGCGGGGAGCACAGATACGCAGTATTTT. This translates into CASSAAGSTDTQYF.

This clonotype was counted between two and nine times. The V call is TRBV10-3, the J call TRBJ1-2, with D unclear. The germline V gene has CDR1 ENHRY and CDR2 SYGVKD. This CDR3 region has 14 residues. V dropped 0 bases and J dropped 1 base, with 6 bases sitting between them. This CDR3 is CAISESASNYGYTF. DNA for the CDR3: TGTGCCATCAGTGAGTCGGCCAGTAACTATGGCTACACCTTC.

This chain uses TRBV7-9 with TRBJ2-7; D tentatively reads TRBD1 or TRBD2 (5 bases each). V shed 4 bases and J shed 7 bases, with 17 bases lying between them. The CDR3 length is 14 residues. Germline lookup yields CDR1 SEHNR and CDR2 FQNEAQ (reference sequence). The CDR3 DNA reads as TGTGCCAGCAGCTCTACCTTGGGGACCCAGGAGCAGTACTTC. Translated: CASSSTLGTQEQYF.

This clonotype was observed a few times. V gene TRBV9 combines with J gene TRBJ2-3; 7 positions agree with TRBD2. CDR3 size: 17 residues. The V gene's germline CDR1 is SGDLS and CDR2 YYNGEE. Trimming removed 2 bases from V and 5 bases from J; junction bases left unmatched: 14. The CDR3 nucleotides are TGTGCCAGCAGCGTCCGAAATGGCGGGAGCCAGAGAGATACGCAGTATTTT. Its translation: CASSVRNGGSQRDTQYF.

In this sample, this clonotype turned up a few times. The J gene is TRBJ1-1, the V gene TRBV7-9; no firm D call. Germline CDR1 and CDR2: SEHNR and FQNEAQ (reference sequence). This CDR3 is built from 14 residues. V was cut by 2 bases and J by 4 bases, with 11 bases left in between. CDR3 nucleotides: TGTGCCAGCAGCTTAAGAACTCCGGGCACTGAAGCTTTCTTT. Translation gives CASSLRTPGTEAFF.

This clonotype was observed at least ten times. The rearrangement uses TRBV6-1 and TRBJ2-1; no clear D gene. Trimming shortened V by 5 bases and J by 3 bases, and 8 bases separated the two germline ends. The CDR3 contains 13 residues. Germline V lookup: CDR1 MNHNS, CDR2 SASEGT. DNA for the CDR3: TGTGCCAGCAGTCCGGCCGGCTACAATGAGCAGTTCTTC. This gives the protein CASSPAGYNEQFF.

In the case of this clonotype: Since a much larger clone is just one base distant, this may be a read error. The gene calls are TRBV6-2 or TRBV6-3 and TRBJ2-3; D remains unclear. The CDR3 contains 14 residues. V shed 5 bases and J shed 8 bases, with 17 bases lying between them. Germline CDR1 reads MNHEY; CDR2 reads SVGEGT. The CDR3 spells CASSHANSIATQYF. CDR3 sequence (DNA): TGTGCCAGCAGTCACGCCAACTCGATTGCTACGCAGTATTTT.

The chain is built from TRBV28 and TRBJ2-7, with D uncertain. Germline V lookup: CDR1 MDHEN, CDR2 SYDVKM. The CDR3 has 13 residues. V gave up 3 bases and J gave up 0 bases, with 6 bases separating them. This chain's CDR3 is CASSFRSSYEQYF. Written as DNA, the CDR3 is TGTGCCAGCAGTTTTAGGAGCTCCTACGAGCAGTACTTC.

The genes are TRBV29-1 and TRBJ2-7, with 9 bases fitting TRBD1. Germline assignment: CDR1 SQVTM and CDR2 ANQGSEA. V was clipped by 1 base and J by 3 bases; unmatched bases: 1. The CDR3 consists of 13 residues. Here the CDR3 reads CSVEGGQGYEQYF. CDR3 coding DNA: TGCAGCGTTGAAGGGGGACAGGGCTACGAGCAGTACTTC.

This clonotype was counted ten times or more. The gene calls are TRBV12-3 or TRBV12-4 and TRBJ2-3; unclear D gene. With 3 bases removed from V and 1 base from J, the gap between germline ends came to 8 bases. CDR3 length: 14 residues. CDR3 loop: CASSFGGGTDTQYF. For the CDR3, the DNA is TGTGCCAGCAGTTTTGGCGGCGGCACAGATACGCAGTATTTT.

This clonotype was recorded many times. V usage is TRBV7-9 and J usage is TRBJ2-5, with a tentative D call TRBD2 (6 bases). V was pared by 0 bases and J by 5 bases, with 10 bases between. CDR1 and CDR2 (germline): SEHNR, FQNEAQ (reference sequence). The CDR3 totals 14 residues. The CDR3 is CASSLAGDWETQYF. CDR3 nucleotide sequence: TGTGCCAGCAGCTTAGCCGGGGACTGGGAGACCCAGTACTTC.

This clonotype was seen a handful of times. For the CDR3, the DNA is TGCGCCAGCAGGATCTCCGAGGGGGACCAGGGGTACGAGCAGTACTTC. This codes for CASRISEGDQGYEQYF. The gene calls are TRBV5-1 and TRBJ2-7; the D gene is possibly TRBD1 (6 bases). Germline V gene lookup returns CDR1 SGHRS and CDR2 YFSETQ. CDR3 length: 16 amino acids. V lost 5 bases, J lost 4 bases, and 22 bases lay in between.

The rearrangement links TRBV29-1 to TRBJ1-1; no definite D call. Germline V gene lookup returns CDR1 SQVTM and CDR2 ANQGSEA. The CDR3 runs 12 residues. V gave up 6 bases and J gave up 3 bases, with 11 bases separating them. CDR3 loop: CSVEGGYTEAFF. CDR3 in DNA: TGCAGCGTGGAGGGCGGCTACACTGAAGCTTTCTTT.

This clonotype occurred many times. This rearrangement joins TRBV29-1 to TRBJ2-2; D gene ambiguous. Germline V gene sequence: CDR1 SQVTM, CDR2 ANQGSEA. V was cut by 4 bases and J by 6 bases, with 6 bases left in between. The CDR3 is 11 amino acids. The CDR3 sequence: CSVVRAGELFF. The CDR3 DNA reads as TGCAGCGTTGTTCGGGCCGGGGAGCTGTTTTTT.

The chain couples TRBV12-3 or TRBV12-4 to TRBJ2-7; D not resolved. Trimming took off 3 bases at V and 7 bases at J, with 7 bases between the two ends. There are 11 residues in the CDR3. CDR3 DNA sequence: TGTGCCAGCAGTTTCCAGTTGGAGCAGTACTTC. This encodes CASSFQLEQYF.

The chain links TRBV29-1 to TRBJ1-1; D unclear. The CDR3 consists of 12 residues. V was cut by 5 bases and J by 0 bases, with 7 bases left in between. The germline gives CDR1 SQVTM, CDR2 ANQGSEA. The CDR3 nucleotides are TGCAGCGTTTACGGGATGAACACTGAAGCTTTCTTT. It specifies CSVYGMNTEAFF.